The sequence of this T cell receptor beta chain was determined in a study of cytomegalovirus exposure and HLA in healthy donors. 13 Jbeta primers and 60 Vbeta primers were used for the PCR. Assay: immunoSEQ multiplex PCR; the TCRdb copy retains only in-frame clones and omits some. The data show 90,000 to 130,000 clones, over 60% seen once. This clone was observed once. The sample taken for sequencing was PBMCs. This TCR was recovered from a man between 25 and 39 years old in good health and CMV-seropositive.

The CDR3 spells CASSGDPFRGVTEAFF. CDR3 DNA sequence: TGTGCCAGCAGCGGAGACCCCTTCCGGGGGGTCACTGAAGCTTTCTTT. The chain is built from TRBV9 and TRBJ1-1, with a possible D match to TRBD1 (5 bases). This CDR3 is 16 amino acids long. Trimming stripped 3 bases from V and 4 bases from J, with 19 bases between. Germline CDR1 and CDR2: SGDLS and YYNGEE.